These 10 T cell receptor beta chains share one sample of origin, sequenced in a study of response to subunit inactivated influenza vaccine. TCRdb reprocessed the RT-PCR reads with MiXCR, giving one entry per CDR3 protein. The table records approximately 730,000 distinct CDR3 sequences, roughly 13% of them present only once. The sample consisted of PBMCs from blood, taken about 14 days before vaccination. These receptors were obtained from a man between 45 and 60 years old who received an inactivated influenza vaccine.

The rearrangement joins TRBV4-1 to TRBJ2-4; D is perhaps TRBD1 or TRBD2 (5 bases each). The CDR3 contains 13 residues. Germline CDR1 and CDR2: MGHRA and YSYEKL. Deletions cut 0 bases from V and 6 bases from J, with 6 bases between. CDR3 sequence (DNA): TGCGCCAGCAGCCAAGATGGGGGAAACATTCAGTACTTC. Protein product: CASSQDGGNIQYF.

In this sample, this clonotype turned up a few times. V gene TRBV4-1 combines with J gene TRBJ2-5, with D hard to call. In germline, CDR1 is MGHRA, CDR2 YSYEKL. The length of the CDR3 is 14 residues. The V end lost 1 base, the J end lost 1 base, and 7 bases lay between the germline ends. In nucleotides, the CDR3 is TGCGCCAGCAGCCAAGGAGTGCTCCAAGAGACCCAGTACTTC. It is translated as CASSQGVLQETQYF.

The chain recombines TRBV28 with TRBJ2-7; D is perhaps TRBD1 or TRBD2 (5 bases each). CDR3 length: 14 residues. The V gene's germline CDR1 is MDHEN and CDR2 SYDVKM. V lost 3 bases and J lost 2, with 11 bases in between. Here the CDR3 reads CASSFPQGPYEQYF. In nucleotides, the CDR3 is TGTGCCAGCAGTTTCCCCCAGGGACCCTACGAGCAGTACTTC.

This clonotype appeared a few times. The rearrangement uses TRBV30 and TRBJ2-1; TRBD1 matches at 7 bases. The V gene end was trimmed by 0 bases and the J gene end by 5 bases; junction bases not matched to a gene: 10. The length of the CDR3 is 16 residues. Germline lookup yields CDR1 GTSNPN and CDR2 SVGIG (reference sequence). CDR3 bases: TGTGCCTGGAGTGTACAATGGGGACAGAGCAACAATGAGCAGTTCTTC. This sequence encodes CAWSVQWGQSNNEQFF.

This clonotype was counted a few times. The V and J genes are TRBV5-4 and TRBJ2-7; maybe TRBD2 (5 bases). The V gene lost 0 bases and the J gene lost 2 bases, with 9 bases spanning the gap. The CDR3 consists of 14 residues. Germline CDR1 and CDR2: SGHNT and YYREEE (reference sequence). The CDR3 loop is CASSLAGIPYEQYF. CDR3 DNA: TGTGCCAGCAGCTTGGCGGGGATTCCCTACGAGCAGTACTTC.

This chain uses TRBV4-2 with TRBJ1-4; 10 positions agree with TRBD1. The CDR3 is 15 residues long. The V segment lost 0 bases and the J segment 7 bases; nucleotides outside the gene matches: 2. Germline CDR1 LGHNA, CDR2 YNFKEQ. The CDR3 DNA is TGTGCCAGCAGCCAAGAGGACAGGGGGGTTGAAAAACTGTTTTTT. It encodes CASSQEDRGVEKLFF.

The rearrangement uses TRBV5-1 and TRBJ2-1; 7 positions agree with TRBD2. Trimming cost V 1 base and J 1 base; bases outside gene matches: 5. This CDR3 spans 16 amino acids. Germline V gene data show CDR1 as SGHRS and CDR2 as YFSETQ. Here the CDR3 DNA reads TGCGCCAGCAGCTTGACGGGGGAGGGTTCCTACAATGAGCAGTTCTTC. Protein: CASSLTGEGSYNEQFF.

V gene TRBV29-1 combines with J gene TRBJ2-3; 16 bases agree with TRBD2. Germline CDR1 reads SQVTM; CDR2 reads ANQGSEA. The CDR3 is made up of 16 amino acids. Trimming at V came to 3 bases and at J to 4 bases, leaving 4 bases not matched to a gene. Here the CDR3 DNA reads TGCAGCGTTGACGGGACTAGCGGGAGGGCCGCAGATACGCAGTATTTT. Amino acids: CSVDGTSGRAADTQYF.

The chain recombines TRBV18 with TRBJ2-7; D possibly matches TRBD1 or TRBD2 (5 bases each). Germline CDR1 and CDR2: KGHSH and LQKENI. This CDR3 has 14 amino acids. With 6 bases removed from V and 2 bases from J, the gap between germline ends came to 14 bases. The CDR3 spells CASSRSGTTYEQYF. As DNA, the CDR3 is TGTGCCAGCTCCAGGTCCGGGACGACCTACGAGCAGTACTTC.

V usage is TRBV28 and J usage is TRBJ2-7; TRBD1 aligns across 10 bases. Germline V gene data show CDR1 as MDHEN and CDR2 as SYDVKM. The V and J ends lost 2 bases and 2 bases, in that order; junction bases with no gene match: 3. The CDR3 totals 15 residues. The CDR3: CASSLRTGGAYEQYF. The CDR3 DNA follows: TGTGCCAGCAGTTTAAGGACAGGGGGGGCCTACGAGCAGTACTTC. The full variable domain, in which reference TRBV28 and TRBJ2-7 provide the parts outside the CDR3, is DVKVTQSSRYLVKRTGEKVFLECVQDMDHENMFWYRQDPGLGLRLIYFSYDVKMKEKGDIPEGYSVSREKKERFSLILESASTNQTSMYLCASSLRTGGAYEQYFGPGTRLTVT.